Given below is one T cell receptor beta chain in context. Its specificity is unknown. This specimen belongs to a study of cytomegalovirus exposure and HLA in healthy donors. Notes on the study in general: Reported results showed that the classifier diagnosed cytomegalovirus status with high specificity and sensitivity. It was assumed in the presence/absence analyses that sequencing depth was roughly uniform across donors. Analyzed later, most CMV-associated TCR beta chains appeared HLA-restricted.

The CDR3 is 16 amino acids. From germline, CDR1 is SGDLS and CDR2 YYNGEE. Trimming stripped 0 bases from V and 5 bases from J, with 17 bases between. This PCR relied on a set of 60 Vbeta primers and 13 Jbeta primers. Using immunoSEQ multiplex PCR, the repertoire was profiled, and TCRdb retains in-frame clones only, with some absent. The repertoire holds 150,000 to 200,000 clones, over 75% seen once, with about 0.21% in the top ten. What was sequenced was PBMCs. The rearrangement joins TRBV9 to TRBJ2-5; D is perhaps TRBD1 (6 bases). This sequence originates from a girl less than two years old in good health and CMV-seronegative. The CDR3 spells CASSVGQQLGGETQYF. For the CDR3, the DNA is TGTGCCAGCAGCGTAGGACAACAGTTAGGGGGTGAGACCCAGTACTTC.